The 8 T cell receptor beta chains given below trace back to one sample, sequenced in a study of cytomegalovirus exposure and HLA in healthy donors. PCR primers comprised 60 Vbeta and 13 Jbeta primers. TCRdb keeps only in-frame clones here, not all; method: immunoSEQ multiplex PCR. The profile shows some 120,000 clones, 55% to 80% of them singletons. Input material: PBMCs. These receptor sequences come from a woman in her 30s in good health and CMV-seronegative.

The V gene is TRBV27, the J gene TRBJ2-5, with D possibly matching TRBD2 (6 bases). Looked up from germline, CDR1 is MNHEY and CDR2 is SMNVEV (reference sequence). V dropped 0 bases and J dropped 4 bases, with 9 bases sitting between them. The CDR3 contains 14 residues. This chain's CDR3 is CASSLSREAETQYF. The CDR3 DNA reads as TGTGCCAGCAGTTTATCCAGGGAGGCAGAGACCCAGTACTTC.

This chain connects TRBV28 to TRBJ2-5; 7 bases are shared with TRBD1. Germline V gives CDR1 MDHEN, CDR2 SYDVKM. This CDR3 is 15 amino acids long. After removal of 5 bases from V and 5 bases from J, the junction contained 11 bases not matched to a gene. The CDR3 is CASSLPDRAGETQYF. The CDR3 coding sequence is TGTGCCAGCAGTCTCCCAGACAGGGCGGGCGAGACCCAGTACTTC.

The chain carries TRBV2 and TRBJ1-5; D possibly corresponds to TRBD1 (5 bases). The germline V gene has CDR1 SNHLY and CDR2 FYNNEI. The CDR3 has 16 residues. The V end lost 6 bases, the J end lost 0 bases, and 15 bases lay between the germline ends. The CDR3 DNA follows: TGTGCCAGCAGGGACAACGGCAGATATAGCAATCAGCCCCAGCATTTT. Its translation is CASRDNGRYSNQPQHF.

This clone was seen only a few times. The V gene is TRBV6-5, the J gene TRBJ2-1; TRBD2 matches 7 bases. The length of the CDR3 is 14 residues. Germline CDR1 and CDR2: MNHEY and SVGAGI. Unmatched junction bases numbered 4, after V lost 7 bases and J lost 1 base. CDR3 DNA: TGTGCCAGCACTCCTAGCGGATCCTACAATGAGCAGTTCTTC. It encodes CASTPSGSYNEQFF.

V usage is TRBV29-1 and J usage is TRBJ1-4; D is undetermined. The CDR3 is 14 residues long. Germline values: CDR1 SQVTM, CDR2 ANQGSEA. V was shortened by 0 bases and J by 7 bases, with 12 bases between the two germline ends. CDR3: CSVEEGTAGEKLFF. In DNA, the CDR3 is TGCAGCGTTGAAGAGGGCACCGCTGGTGAAAAACTGTTTTTT.

V is TRBV7-9 and J is TRBJ1-2, with no clear D. Per the germline V gene, CDR1 is SEHNR and CDR2 is FQNEAQ (reference sequence). V was shortened by 1 base and J by 8 bases, with 14 bases between the two germline ends. The length of the CDR3 is 14 residues. CDR3: CASSLDRGRVGYTF. The CDR3 DNA sequence: TGTGCCAGCAGCTTAGACCGGGGAAGGGTCGGCTACACCTTC.

The chain is built from TRBV28 and TRBJ1-2; D unresolved. Deletions cut 4 bases from V and 4 bases from J, with 16 bases between. Per germline, CDR1 MDHEN and CDR2 SYDVKM. This CDR3 has 15 amino acids. Written as DNA, the CDR3 is TGTGCCAGCAGTTCGCCCCTGGAGGGATCCTATGGCTACACCTTC. Translating gives CASSSPLEGSYGYTF.

The chain carries TRBV27 and TRBJ2-7, with 7 bases lining up with TRBD2. The junction had 6 bases not matched to a gene; V was cut back by 5 bases and J by 2 bases. Germline CDR1 reads MNHEY; CDR2 reads SMNVEV (reference sequence). The CDR3 has 14 amino acids. CDR3 in DNA: TGTGCCAGCAGTGCCCGTGGGAGGGCCTACGAGCAGTACTTC. Its translation: CASSARGRAYEQYF.